The present entry profiles one T cell receptor (beta chain) with its context. The antigen this receptor binds is unknown. The sample holds no much larger clone one base away, and base qualities are not on file. Clipping removes 5 bases from V and 3 bases from J, with 14 as the unmatched junction base count. There are 17 amino acids in the CDR3, from cysteine to phenylalanine inclusive. Of all the DNA, just the CDR3 is kept, 51 bases in frame from base 1. As encoded in the germline V gene, CDR1 is SGHVS while CDR2 is FQNEAQ. Total RNA was extracted from unfractionated whole blood collected in Tempus Blood RNA tubes. Five healthy volunteers acted as controls for TCR sequencing and had blood drawn at day 0, 2 weeks and 6 weeks. This sample stems from a study of human T cells and chemical hapten exposure (TCRdb year 2021). Turning to the overall study: Libraries were pooled for sequencing, and per-sample TCR yields varied mainly because of small differences in library volumes within the pool. In alopecia patients, the study followed how the peripheral blood TCR repertoire changed in vivo over primary and secondary sensitization to diphenylcyclopropenone (DPC), a hapten.

During library preparation, unique molecular identifiers were attached to individual cDNA molecules so that TCRs could be counted quantitatively and reproducibly. Each blood RNA sample was used to sequence both TCR alpha and TCR beta chains. The paper's data handling went like this. The median number of TCRs per sample was 85,000 to 100,000, ranging from 23,224 to 690,600. V, J and CDR3 annotation of the TCR reads was carried out using the Decombinator software suite. Every sample was subsampled to the same number of TCRs (28,000) for the PS versus PT1 abundance plots. TCRs were defined as expanded if absent before sensitization and observed at least eight times at the 2-week time point. The raw public data were reprocessed by TCRdb itself: fastp quality trimming at Q25, MiXCR clonotype calling, in-frame beta chains only. CDR3 protein duplicates are merged, each entry listing the most common genes and DNA. The V and J calls were not made by the authors but by TCRdb's processing. Recorded for this sample are about 120,000 distinct CDR3 sequences; around 8.5% of them occurred a single time. Of the sample, 1.4% is held by the ten largest clones.

The research as a whole found: The number of TCRs above 1 in 1000 frequency did not change with DPC sensitization; there was no evidence of global repertoire structure alterations. After repeated subsampling, the strength of the expansion versus patch-test correlation and the threshold at which it became significant changed.

The source is a human donor in good health. Some clones in this sample may be carry-over from other donors' samples. Donor details come from another sample of the same person, matched by shared clones. The chain links TRBV7-8 with TRBJ2-3, with 7 junctional bases fitting TRBD1. The specimen was whole blood. The CDR3 here reads CASSLYRGSRGTDTQYF. The nucleotides are TGTGCCAGCAGCCTTTACCGGGGCTCCAGGGGGACAGATACGCAGTATTTT.